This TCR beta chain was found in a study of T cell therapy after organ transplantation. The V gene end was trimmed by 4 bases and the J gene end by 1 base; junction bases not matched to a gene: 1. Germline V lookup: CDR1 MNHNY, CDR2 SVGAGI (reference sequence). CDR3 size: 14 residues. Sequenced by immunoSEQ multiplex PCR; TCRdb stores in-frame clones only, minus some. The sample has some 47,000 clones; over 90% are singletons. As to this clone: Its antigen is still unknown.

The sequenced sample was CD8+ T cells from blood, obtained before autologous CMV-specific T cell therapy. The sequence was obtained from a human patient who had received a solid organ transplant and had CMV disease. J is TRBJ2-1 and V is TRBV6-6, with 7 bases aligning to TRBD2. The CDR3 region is CASSLAGSYNEQFF. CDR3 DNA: TGTGCCAGCAGTTTAGCGGGTTCCTACAATGAGCAGTTCTTC.